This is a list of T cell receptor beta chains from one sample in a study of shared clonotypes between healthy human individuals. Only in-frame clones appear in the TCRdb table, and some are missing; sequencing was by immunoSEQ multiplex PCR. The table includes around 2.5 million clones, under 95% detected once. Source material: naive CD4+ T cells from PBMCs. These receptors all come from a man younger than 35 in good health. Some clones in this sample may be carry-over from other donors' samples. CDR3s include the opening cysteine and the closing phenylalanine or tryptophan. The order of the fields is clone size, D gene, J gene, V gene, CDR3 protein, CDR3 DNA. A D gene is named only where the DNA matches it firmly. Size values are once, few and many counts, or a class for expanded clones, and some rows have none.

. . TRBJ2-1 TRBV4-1 CASSLLNEQFF TGCGCCAGCAGCCTACTCAATGAGCAGTTCTTC
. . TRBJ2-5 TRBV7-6 CASSLVGAPLVWETQYF TGTGCCAGCAGCTTAGTAGGGGCCCCACTAGTGTGGGAGACCCAGTACTTC
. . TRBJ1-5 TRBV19 CASSKRPAEYSNQPQHF TGTGCCAGTAGTAAAAGGCCGGCAGAGTATAGCAATCAGCCCCAGCATTTT
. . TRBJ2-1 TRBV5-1 CASSFLSAGNEQFF TGCGCCAGCAGCTTTTTATCCGCGGGCAATGAGCAGTTCTTC
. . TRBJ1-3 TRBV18 CASSLTDSSSGNTIYF TGTGCCAGCTCGCTTACGGACAGTTCCTCTGGAAACACCATATATTTT
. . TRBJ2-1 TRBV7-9 CASSSKGSDNEQFF TGTGCCAGCAGCTCGAAGGGATCGGACAATGAGCAGTTCTTC
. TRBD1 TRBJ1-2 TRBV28 CASSNARGSGYGYTF TGTGCCAGCAGTAATGCCAGGGGGTCAGGCTATGGCTACACCTTC
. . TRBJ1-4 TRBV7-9 CASSLAEGKLFF TGTGCCAGCAGCTTAGCGGAGGGGAAACTGTTTTTT
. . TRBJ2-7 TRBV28 CASSIQGGSETYEQYF TGTGCCAGCTCGATACAAGGGGGAAGTGAAACCTACGAGCAGTACTTC
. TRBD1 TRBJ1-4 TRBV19 CASTTDRAAEKLFF TGTGCCAGTACCACCGACAGGGCCGCTGAAAAACTGTTTTTT
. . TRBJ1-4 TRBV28 CATKDSPEKLFF TGTGCCACAAAGGACAGCCCCGAAAAACTGTTTTTT
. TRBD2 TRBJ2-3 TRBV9 CASSAMGGGGLGLADTQYF TGTGCCAGCAGCGCCATGGGCGGGGGGGGCCTCGGGCTTGCAGATACGCAGTATTTT
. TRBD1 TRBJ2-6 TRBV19 CASRVDRSRISGANVLTF TGTGCCAGTAGGGTGGACAGGAGCCGAATCTCTGGGGCCAACGTCCTGACTTTC
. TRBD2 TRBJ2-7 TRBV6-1 CASRWSSGREVYF TGTGCCAGCAGGTGGTCTAGCGGGAGAGAAGTGTACTTC
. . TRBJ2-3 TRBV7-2 CASSSTPTRSDTQYF TGTGCCAGCAGCTCCACGCCGACTAGATCAGATACGCAGTATTTT
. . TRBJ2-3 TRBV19 CASSITWDSTDTQYF TGTGCCAGTAGTATCACCTGGGATAGCACAGATACGCAGTATTTT
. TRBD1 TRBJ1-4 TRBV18 CASSTGTGNEKLFF TGTGCCAGCTCAACCGGGACAGGGAATGAAAAACTGTTTTTT
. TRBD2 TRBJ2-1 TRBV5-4 CASSSATSGRFNEQFF TGTGCCAGCAGCTCTGCAACTAGCGGGAGGTTTAATGAGCAGTTCTTC
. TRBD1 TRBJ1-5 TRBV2 CASSEALGTGYQPQHF TGTGCCAGCAGTGAAGCGCTTGGGACAGGGTATCAGCCCCAGCATTTT
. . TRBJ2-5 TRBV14 CASSRPGASETQYF TGTGCCAGCAGCCGCCCAGGGGCGTCAGAGACCCAGTACTTC
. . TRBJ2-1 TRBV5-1 CASSPGLTYRNEQFF TGCGCCAGCAGCCCCGGACTCACCTACAGGAATGAGCAGTTCTTC
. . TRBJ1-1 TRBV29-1 CSVERRVNTEAFF TGCAGCGTTGAGCGCCGGGTGAACACTGAAGCTTTCTTT
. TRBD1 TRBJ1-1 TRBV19 CASSPWGQGTTEAFF TGTGCCAGTAGTCCCTGGGGACAGGGGACCACTGAAGCTTTCTTT
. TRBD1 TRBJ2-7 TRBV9 CASSVRDRGFDEQYF TGTGCCAGCAGCGTCCGGGACAGGGGCTTCGACGAGCAGTACTTC
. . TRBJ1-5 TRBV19 CASSIRQLQNQPQHF TGTGCCAGTAGTATTCGACAACTACAAAATCAGCCCCAGCATTTT
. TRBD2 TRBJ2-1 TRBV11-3 CASSHGTSGYNEQFF TGTGCCAGCAGCCACGGGACTAGTGGTTACAATGAGCAGTTCTTC
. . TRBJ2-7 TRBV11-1 CASSSPGYEQYF TGTGCCAGCAGCTCTCCCGGCTACGAGCAGTACTTC
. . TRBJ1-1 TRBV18 CASSPPGANTEAFF TGTGCCAGCTCACCACCGGGCGCGAACACTGAAGCTTTCTTT
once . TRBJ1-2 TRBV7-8 CASSLYAADYGYTF TGTGCCAGCAGCTTGTATGCAGCCGACTATGGCTACACCTTC
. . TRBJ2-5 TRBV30 CAWSIGQGETQYF TGTGCCTGGAGTATCGGGCAGGGAGAGACCCAGTACTTC
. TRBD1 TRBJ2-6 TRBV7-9 CASSPPGQINVLTF TGTGCCAGCAGCCCCCCGGGACAGATCAACGTCCTGACTTTC
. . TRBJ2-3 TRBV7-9 CASSQGTGKTDTQYF TGTGCCAGCAGCCAGGGGACGGGAAAGACAGATACGCAGTATTTT
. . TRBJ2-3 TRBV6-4 CASSDQGPDTQYF TGTGCCAGCAGTGACCAGGGACCAGATACGCAGTATTTT
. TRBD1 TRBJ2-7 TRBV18 CASSPYGLGQGQGAEQYF TGTGCCAGCTCACCATACGGACTTGGGCAGGGACAGGGGGCGGAGCAGTACTTC
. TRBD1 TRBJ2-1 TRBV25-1 CASSDFRGHEQFF TGTGCCAGCAGTGACTTCAGGGGGCATGAGCAGTTCTTC
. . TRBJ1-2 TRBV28 CASSNTGRDGYTF TGTGCCAGCAGTAACACAGGGCGGGATGGCTACACCTTC
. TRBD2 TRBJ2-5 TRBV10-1 CASSESRLAGVETQYF TGCGCCAGCAGTGAGTCTCGACTAGCGGGAGTGGAGACCCAGTACTTC
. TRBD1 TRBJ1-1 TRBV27 CASSSMTGGAGTEAFF TGTGCCAGCAGTTCCATGACAGGGGGCGCGGGCACTGAAGCTTTCTTT
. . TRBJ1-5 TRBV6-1 CASSDVIKGSNQPQHF TGTGCCAGCAGTGACGTCATAAAAGGTAGCAATCAGCCCCAGCATTTT
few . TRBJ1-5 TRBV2 CASSEGGGRRQPQHF TGTGCCAGCAGTGAAGGAGGGGGGCGCCGTCAGCCCCAGCATTTT
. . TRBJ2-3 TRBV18 CASSRENADTQYF TGTGCCAGCTCACGCGAGAACGCAGATACGCAGTATTTT
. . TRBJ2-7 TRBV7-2 CASSLDRPYEQYF TGTGCCAGCAGCTTAGACAGACCCTACGAGCAGTACTTC
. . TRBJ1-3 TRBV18 CASSPVLGDATGNTIYF TGTGCCAGCTCACCAGTCTTAGGGGACGCGACGGGAAACACCATATATTTT
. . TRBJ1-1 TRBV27 CASSLREGATEAFF TGTGCCAGCAGTTTAAGGGAGGGTGCGACTGAAGCTTTCTTT
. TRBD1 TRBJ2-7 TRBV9 CASSEGTGQAYEQYF TGTGCCAGCAGCGAGGGGACAGGCCAAGCCTACGAGCAGTACTTC
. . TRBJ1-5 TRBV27 CASSLFLTGASDQPQHF TGTGCCAGCAGTTTATTTTTGACAGGCGCATCCGATCAGCCCCAGCATTTT